Shown below are 3 T cell receptor beta chains from a single sample sequenced in a study of T cell responses to AZD1222 COVID-19 vaccine. Assay: immunoSEQ multiplex PCR; the TCRdb copy retains only in-frame clones and omits some. The sample yields around 180,000 clones, 90% to 95% seen once. Sample: peripheral blood, taken 28 days after the second AZD1222 dose. The receptor source for this set is an adult who received the AZD1222 COVID-19 vaccine.

The chain is built from TRBV7-9 and TRBJ2-7; D gene uncertain. The germline gives CDR1 SEHNR, CDR2 FQNEAQ (reference sequence). V lost 2 bases and J 6 bases, leaving 8 bases between the germline ends. The CDR3 runs to 12 residues. The CDR3 DNA is TGTGCCAGCAGCTTATCTTTACGCGAGCAGTACTTC. Protein product: CASSLSLREQYF.

V is TRBV6-5 and J is TRBJ1-5; D is ambiguous. CDR1 is MNHEY, CDR2 SVGAGI, per germline. Trimming took 2 bases from V and 9 from J, leaving 11 bases between them. This CDR3 is built from 13 residues. The CDR3 sequence is CASSYGLGWPQHF. In nucleotides, the CDR3 is TGTGCCAGCAGTTACGGCCTGGGGTGGCCCCAGCATTTT.

CDR3 coding DNA: TGTGCCAGCAGTTCCGTGCCCAATGAGCAGTTCTTC. It translates to CASSSVPNEQFF. V is TRBV12-3 or TRBV12-4 and J is TRBJ2-1; unclear D gene. Trimming shortened V by 4 bases and J by 6 bases, and 7 bases separated the two germline ends. The CDR3 extends over 12 amino acids.